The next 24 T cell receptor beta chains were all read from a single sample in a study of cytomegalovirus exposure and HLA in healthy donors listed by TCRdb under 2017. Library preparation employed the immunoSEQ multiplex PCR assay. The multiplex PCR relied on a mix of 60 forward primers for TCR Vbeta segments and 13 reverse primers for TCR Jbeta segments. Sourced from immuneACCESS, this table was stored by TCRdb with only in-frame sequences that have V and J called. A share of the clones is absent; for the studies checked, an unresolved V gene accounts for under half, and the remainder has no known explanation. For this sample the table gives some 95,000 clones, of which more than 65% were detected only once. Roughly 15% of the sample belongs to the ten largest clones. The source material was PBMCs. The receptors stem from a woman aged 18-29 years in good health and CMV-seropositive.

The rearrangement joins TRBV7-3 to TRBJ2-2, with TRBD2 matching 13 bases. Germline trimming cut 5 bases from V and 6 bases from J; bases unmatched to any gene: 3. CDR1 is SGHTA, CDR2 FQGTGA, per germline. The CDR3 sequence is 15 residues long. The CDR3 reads CASSVTSGRAGELFF. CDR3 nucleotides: TGTGCCAGCAGCGTCACTAGCGGGAGGGCCGGGGAGCTGTTTTTT. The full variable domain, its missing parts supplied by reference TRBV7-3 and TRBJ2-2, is GAGVSQTPSNKVTEKGKYVELRCDPISGHTALYWYRQSLGQGPEFLIYFQGTGAADDSGLPNDRFFAVRPEGSVSTLKIQRTERGDSAVYLCASSVTSGRAGELFFGEGSRLTVL.

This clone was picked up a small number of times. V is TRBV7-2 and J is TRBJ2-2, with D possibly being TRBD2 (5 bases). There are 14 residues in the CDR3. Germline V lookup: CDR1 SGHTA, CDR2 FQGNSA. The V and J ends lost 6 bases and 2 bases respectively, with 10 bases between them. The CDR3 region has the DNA TGTGCCAGCAGGCGGACTTCTAACACCGGGGAGCTGTTTTTT. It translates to CASRRTSNTGELFF.

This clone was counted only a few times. Written as DNA, the CDR3 is TGTGCCAGTAGTATATCAGGGACAGGGACTGAAGCTTTCTTT. Amino acids: CASSISGTGTEAFF. The chain joins TRBV19 to TRBJ1-1; the match to TRBD1 covers 9 bases. Germline V gene data show CDR1 as LNHDA and CDR2 as SQIVND (reference sequence). The junction had 3 bases not matched to a gene; V was cut back by 2 bases and J by 5 bases. The CDR3 has 14 residues.

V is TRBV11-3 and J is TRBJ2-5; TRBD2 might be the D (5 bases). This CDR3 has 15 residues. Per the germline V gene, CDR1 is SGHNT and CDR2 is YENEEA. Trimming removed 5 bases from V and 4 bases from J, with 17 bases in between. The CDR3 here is CASSPAPAVGETQYF. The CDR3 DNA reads TGTGCCAGCAGCCCGGCGCCAGCGGTAGGAGAGACCCAGTACTTC.

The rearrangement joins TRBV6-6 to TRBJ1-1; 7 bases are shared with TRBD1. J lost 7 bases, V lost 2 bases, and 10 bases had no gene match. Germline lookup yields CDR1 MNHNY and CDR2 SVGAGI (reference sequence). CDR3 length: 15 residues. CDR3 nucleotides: TGTGCCAGCAGTTACATCCCCGGACAGGCCTATGAAGCTTTCTTT. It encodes CASSYIPGQAYEAFF.

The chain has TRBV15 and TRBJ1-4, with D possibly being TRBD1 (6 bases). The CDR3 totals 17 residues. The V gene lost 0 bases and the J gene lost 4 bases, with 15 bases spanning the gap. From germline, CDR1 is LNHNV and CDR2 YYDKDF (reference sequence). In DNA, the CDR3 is TGTGCCACCAGCAGAGAGTTGCCAGGGGCCTATAATGAAAAACTGTTTTTT. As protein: CATSRELPGAYNEKLFF.

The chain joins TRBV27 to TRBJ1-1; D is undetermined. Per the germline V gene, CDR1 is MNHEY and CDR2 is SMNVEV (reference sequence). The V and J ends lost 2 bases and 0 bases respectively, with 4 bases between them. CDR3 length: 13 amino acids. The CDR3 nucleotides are TGTGCCAGCAGTTTACAGATGAACACTGAAGCTTTCTTT. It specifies CASSLQMNTEAFF.

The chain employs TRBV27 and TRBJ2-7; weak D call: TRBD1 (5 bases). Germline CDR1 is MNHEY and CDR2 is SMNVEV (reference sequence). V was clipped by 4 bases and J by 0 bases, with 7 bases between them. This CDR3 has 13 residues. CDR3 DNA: TGTGCCAGCAGTTCAACAGGCTCCTACGAGCAGTACTTC. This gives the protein CASSSTGSYEQYF.

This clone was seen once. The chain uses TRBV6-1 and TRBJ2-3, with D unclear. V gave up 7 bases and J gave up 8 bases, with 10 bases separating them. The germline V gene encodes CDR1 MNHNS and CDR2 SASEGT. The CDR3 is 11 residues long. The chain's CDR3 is CASIQRGTQYF. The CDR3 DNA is TGTGCCAGCATACAACGTGGTACGCAGTATTTT.

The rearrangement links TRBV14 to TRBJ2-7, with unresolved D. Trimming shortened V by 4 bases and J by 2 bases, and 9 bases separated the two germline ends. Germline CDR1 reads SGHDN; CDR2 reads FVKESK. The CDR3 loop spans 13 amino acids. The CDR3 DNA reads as TGTGCCAGCAGCCGGGCGTATACCTACGAGCAGTACTTC. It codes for CASSRAYTYEQYF.

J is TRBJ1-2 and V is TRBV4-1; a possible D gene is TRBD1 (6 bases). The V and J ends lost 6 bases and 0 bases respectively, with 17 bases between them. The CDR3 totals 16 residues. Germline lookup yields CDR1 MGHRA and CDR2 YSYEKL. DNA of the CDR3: TGCGCCAGCAGAACAGGGCCCCACCTAGCTAACTATGGCTACACCTTC. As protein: CASRTGPHLANYGYTF.

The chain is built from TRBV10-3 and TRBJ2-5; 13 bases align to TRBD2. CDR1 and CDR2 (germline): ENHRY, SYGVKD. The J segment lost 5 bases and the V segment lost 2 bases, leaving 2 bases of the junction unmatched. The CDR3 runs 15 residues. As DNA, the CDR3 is TGTGCCATCAGTGAGACTAGCGGGGGGGCCGAGACCCAGTACTTC. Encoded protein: CAISETSGGAETQYF.

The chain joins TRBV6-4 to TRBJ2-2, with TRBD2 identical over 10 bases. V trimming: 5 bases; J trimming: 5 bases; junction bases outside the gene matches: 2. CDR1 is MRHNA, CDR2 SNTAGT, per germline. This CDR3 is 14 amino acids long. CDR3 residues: CASSPAGGTGELFF. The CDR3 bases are TGTGCCAGCAGTCCAGCGGGAGGGACCGGGGAGCTGTTTTTT.

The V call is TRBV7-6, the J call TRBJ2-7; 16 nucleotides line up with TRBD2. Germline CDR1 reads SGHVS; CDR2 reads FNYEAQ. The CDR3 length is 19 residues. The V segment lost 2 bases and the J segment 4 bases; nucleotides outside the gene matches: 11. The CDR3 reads CASSLPPGLAGGFGYEQYF. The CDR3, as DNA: TGTGCCAGCAGCTTACCCCCGGGACTAGCGGGAGGGTTTGGGTACGAGCAGTACTTC.

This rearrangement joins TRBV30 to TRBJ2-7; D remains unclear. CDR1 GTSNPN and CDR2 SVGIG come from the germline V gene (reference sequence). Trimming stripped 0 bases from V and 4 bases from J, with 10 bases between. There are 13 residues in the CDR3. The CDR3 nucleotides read TGTGCCTGGAGTGTATACCAAACTTACGAGCAGTACTTC. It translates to CAWSVYQTYEQYF.

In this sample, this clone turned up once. The DNA of the CDR3 is TGTGCCAGCAGAACATCAGGGGGCAGGGAGACCCAGTACTTC. Encoded protein: CASRTSGGRETQYF. This chain uses TRBV5-6 with TRBJ2-5, with 8 bases fitting TRBD1. The V segment lost 5 bases and the J segment 5 bases; nucleotides outside the gene matches: 8. CDR1 is SGHDT and CDR2 is YYEEEE in the germline V gene. This CDR3 is built from 14 residues.

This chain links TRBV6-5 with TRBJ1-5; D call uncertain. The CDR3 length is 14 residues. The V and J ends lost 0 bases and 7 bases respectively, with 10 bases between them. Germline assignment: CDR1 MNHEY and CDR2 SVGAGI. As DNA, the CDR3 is TGTGCCAGCAGTTACTCGGGCAGAGGGCAGCCCCAGCATTTT. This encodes CASSYSGRGQPQHF.

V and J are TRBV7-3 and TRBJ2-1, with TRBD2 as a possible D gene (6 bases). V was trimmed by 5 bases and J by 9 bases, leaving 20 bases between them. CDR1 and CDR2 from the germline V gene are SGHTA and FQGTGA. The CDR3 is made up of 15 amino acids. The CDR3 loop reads CASSLNSGPRGEQFF. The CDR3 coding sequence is TGTGCCAGCAGCCTAAATAGCGGCCCGAGGGGTGAGCAGTTCTTC.

In DNA, the CDR3 is TGTGCCAGCAGTCCCCACACAGCCTCCTACGAGCAGTACTTC. Amino acids: CASSPHTASYEQYF. V gene TRBV2 combines with J gene TRBJ2-7, with D uncertain. The germline CDR1 and CDR2 sequences are SNHLY and FYNNEI. Trimming took 5 bases from V and 0 from J, leaving 11 bases between them. This CDR3 is 14 amino acids long.

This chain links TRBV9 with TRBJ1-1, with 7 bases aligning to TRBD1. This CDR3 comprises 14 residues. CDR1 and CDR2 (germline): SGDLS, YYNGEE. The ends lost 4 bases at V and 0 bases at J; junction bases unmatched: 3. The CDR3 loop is CASSPGGLNTEAFF. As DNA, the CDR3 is TGTGCCAGCAGCCCAGGGGGGCTGAACACTGAAGCTTTCTTT.

CDR3 coding DNA: TGTGCCAGTAGTAAGAGGACTAGCGGGGGGATGGGAGAGACCCAGTACTTC. This sequence encodes CASSKRTSGGMGETQYF. The rearrangement links TRBV19 to TRBJ2-5; 14 positions agree with TRBD2. Trimming took 4 bases from V and 4 from J; bases not matched to a gene: 8. Germline CDR1 and CDR2: LNHDA and SQIVND (reference sequence). This CDR3 comprises 17 residues.

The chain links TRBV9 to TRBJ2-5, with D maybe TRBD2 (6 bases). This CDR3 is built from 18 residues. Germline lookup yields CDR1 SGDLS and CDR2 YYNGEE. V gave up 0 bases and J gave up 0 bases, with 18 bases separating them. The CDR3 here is CASSVGGYSRLDQETQYF. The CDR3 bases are TGTGCCAGCAGCGTAGGTGGATATTCTCGACTAGACCAAGAGACCCAGTACTTC.

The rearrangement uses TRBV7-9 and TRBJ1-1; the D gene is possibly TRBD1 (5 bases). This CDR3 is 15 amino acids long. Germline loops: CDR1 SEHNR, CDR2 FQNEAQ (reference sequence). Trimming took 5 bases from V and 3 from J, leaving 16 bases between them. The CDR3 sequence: CASSPREGLDTEAFF. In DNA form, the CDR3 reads TGTGCCAGCAGCCCAAGGGAGGGGTTGGACACTGAAGCTTTCTTT.

CDR3 region: CATSSRQGLTTEAFF. Written as DNA, the CDR3 is TGTGCCACCAGCTCCAGACAGGGCTTAACAACTGAAGCTTTCTTT. The chain combines TRBV15 with TRBJ1-1; 7 bases agree with TRBD1. The CDR3 spans 15 residues. Per germline, CDR1 LNHNV and CDR2 YYDKDF (reference sequence). Trimming at V came to 5 bases and at J to 5 bases, leaving 11 bases not matched to a gene.